This T cell receptor beta chain stems from a study of blood T cell repertoires in COVID-19. About the study: Both acute and convalescent COVID-19 samples were obtained from the United States, Italy and Spain. PBMCs, B-cell-depleted T cells, or T cells provided the cDNA or gDNA that made up the material.

Methods used by the authors: Scientists estimated how many nucleated cells there were by amplifying reference gene primers. Produced via immunoSEQ multiplex PCR; TCRdb's table is partial and in-frame only. That table furnishes V, J and clone size, whereas the DNA furnished D and trimming. The sample includes over 150,000 clones, 77% of them seen just once. The V end lost 3 bases, the J end lost 5 bases, and 10 bases lay between the germline ends. In germline, CDR1 is LGHDT, CDR2 YNNKEL (reference sequence). The CDR3 loop spans 13 amino acids. This chain links TRBV3-1 (or the pseudogene TRBV3-2) with TRBJ1-1; D is possibly TRBD1 (6 bases). Sequences were obtained from peripheral blood. The clonotype comes from a man aged 65 to 79 with acute or convalescent COVID-19. CDR3 sequence (DNA): TGTGCCAGCAGCCAGGGGGCAGGAACTGAAGCTTTCTTT. This encodes CASSQGAGTEAFF.